This T cell receptor (beta chain) was recorded in a study of T cell repertoires in cytomegalovirus infection. Overall study context: Selected CMV epitopes included recently identified HLA-C-restricted ones as well as well-studied HLA-B-restricted ones. Overall study results and limits: Frequencies of public TCR beta families were cumulated, and this identified carriers of CMV plus the relevant HLA.

This CDR3 has 15 amino acids. Per the germline V gene, CDR1 is LGHNA and CDR2 is YSLEER. Trimming at V came to 2 bases and at J to 8 bases, leaving 6 bases not matched to a gene. TCRdb recomputed calls from the reads with MiXCR, one row per CDR3 protein. The table lists about 280,000 distinct CDR3 sequences, under 25% of them singletons, with about 21% in the top ten. This clonotype was counted only a few times. Antigen: not known. V and J are TRBV4-3 and TRBJ2-1; 10 bases fit TRBD1. The source was cultured PBMCs, collected from culture after CMV antigen stimulation. This sequence originates from a human donor in good health (CMV status not recorded). Some clones in this sample may be carry-over from other donors' samples. CDR3 coding DNA: TGCGCCAGCAGCCAAAGGACAGGGGGAGGGTATGAGCAGTTCTTC. Encoded protein: CASSQRTGGGYEQFF.